The rows below give T cell receptor beta chains drawn from one sample of a study of B cell selection in AIRE deficiency. Here immunoSEQ multiplex PCR was the method, and the copy in TCRdb shows in-frame clones only, minus some. The repertoire has under 5,500 clones, around 87% of them found once; the top ten carry less than 3%. What was sequenced was Tregs sorted from PBMCs. The receptors were sampled from a human donor with AIRE deficiency. Both conserved end residues are part of each CDR3. Each record gives: J gene, clone size, D gene, V gene, CDR3 DNA, CDR3 protein. The D gene is left open where the match is weak. Not every row has a clone size; where given, it reads once, few, many or a size class.

j_gene: TRBJ1-5; abundance: -; d_gene: -; v_gene: TRBV18; CDR3nt: TGTGCCAGCTCACCGGACGGAGATCAGCCCCAGCATTTT; CDR3aa: CASSPDGDQPQHF
j_gene: TRBJ2-7; abundance: -; d_gene: -; v_gene: TRBV6-5; CDR3nt: TGTGCCACCAAAAGGAGGGGGTCCGCCCCGACCGAGCAGTACTTC; CDR3aa: CATKRRGSAPTEQYF
j_gene: TRBJ1-1; abundance: -; d_gene: -; v_gene: TRBV21-1; CDR3nt: TGTGCCAGCCCCCCGCTGATGAACACTGAAGCTTTCTTT; CDR3aa: CASPPLMNTEAFF
j_gene: TRBJ1-1; abundance: -; d_gene: -; v_gene: TRBV6-1; CDR3nt: TGTGCCAGCAGTGACGGTCCAAGACACTCTGTCGACACTGAAGCTTTCTTT; CDR3aa: CASSDGPRHSVDTEAFF
j_gene: TRBJ2-5; abundance: -; d_gene: -; v_gene: TRBV7-9; CDR3nt: TGTGCCAGCAGCTTAGGGTCAAAAGAGACCCAGTACTTC; CDR3aa: CASSLGSKETQYF
j_gene: TRBJ2-3; abundance: -; d_gene: TRBD2; v_gene: TRBV28; CDR3nt: TGTGCCAGCAGTACGACTAGCGGGGGGGCTGGATTCGGCACAGATACGCAGTATTTT; CDR3aa: CASSTTSGGAGFGTDTQYF
j_gene: TRBJ1-1; abundance: -; d_gene: -; v_gene: TRBV2; CDR3nt: TGTGCCAGCAGAGTGGGCCGGGGCAACACTGAAGCTTTCTTT; CDR3aa: CASRVGRGNTEAFF
j_gene: TRBJ2-2; abundance: -; d_gene: TRBD2; v_gene: TRBV11-2; CDR3nt: TGTGCCAGCAGCCCAGCTGCTGCGTCTAGCGGGAGTACCGGGGAGCTGTTTTTT; CDR3aa: CASSPAAASSGSTGELFF
j_gene: TRBJ2-7; abundance: -; d_gene: -; v_gene: TRBV10-3; CDR3nt: TGTGCCATCAGTGAGGCGGGTCCCTACGAGCAGTACTTC; CDR3aa: CAISEAGPYEQYF
j_gene: TRBJ1-2; abundance: few; d_gene: -; v_gene: TRBV10-3; CDR3nt: TGTGCCATCAGTGCCCGGACCGACTATGGCTACACCTTC; CDR3aa: CAISARTDYGYTF
j_gene: TRBJ1-2; abundance: -; d_gene: TRBD1; v_gene: TRBV7-2; CDR3nt: TGTGCCAGCAGCACTTCTTCTGGGACAGGAGTCTATGGCTACACCTTC; CDR3aa: CASSTSSGTGVYGYTF
j_gene: TRBJ1-1; abundance: few; d_gene: TRBD1; v_gene: TRBV11-3; CDR3nt: TGTGCCAGCAGCTTAGCCGGGACAGCGAACACTGAAGCTTTCTTT; CDR3aa: CASSLAGTANTEAFF
j_gene: TRBJ1-3; abundance: -; d_gene: -; v_gene: TRBV19; CDR3nt: TGTGCCAGTAGTATAGATCGACTTCTTACTGGAAACACCATATATTTT; CDR3aa: CASSIDRLLTGNTIYF
j_gene: TRBJ2-3; abundance: -; d_gene: TRBD2; v_gene: TRBV18; CDR3nt: TGTGCCAGCTCACGAAGGACTAGCGGGGGGGCCACAGATACGCAGTATTTT; CDR3aa: CASSRRTSGGATDTQYF
j_gene: TRBJ2-1; abundance: -; d_gene: -; v_gene: TRBV7-2; CDR3nt: TGTGCCAGCAGCCGCGAGACGATCTCCTACAATGAGCAGTTCTTC; CDR3aa: CASSRETISYNEQFF
j_gene: TRBJ2-7; abundance: few; d_gene: -; v_gene: TRBV28; CDR3nt: TGTGCCAGCAGCTATCCCCACTACGAGCAGTACTTC; CDR3aa: CASSYPHYEQYF
j_gene: TRBJ1-2; abundance: -; d_gene: -; v_gene: TRBV4-2; CDR3nt: TGTGCCAGCAGCCAAGATTATGCGGGGTGGGGATATGGCTACACCTTC; CDR3aa: CASSQDYAGWGYGYTF
j_gene: TRBJ2-3; abundance: -; d_gene: TRBD2; v_gene: TRBV5-1; CDR3nt: TGCGCCAGCAACTTCGGACTAGCGGGGACCTCAGATACGCAGTATTTT; CDR3aa: CASNFGLAGTSDTQYF
j_gene: TRBJ1-1; abundance: -; d_gene: TRBD1; v_gene: TRBV6-6; CDR3nt: TGTGCCAGCAGTTACTCAGGGGGCAACACTGAAGCTTTCTTT; CDR3aa: CASSYSGGNTEAFF
j_gene: TRBJ1-1; abundance: -; d_gene: TRBD1; v_gene: TRBV19; CDR3nt: TGTGCCAGTTCCCATCTGGTGCAGGGGGTCACTGAAGCTTTCTTT; CDR3aa: CASSHLVQGVTEAFF
j_gene: TRBJ2-7; abundance: -; d_gene: TRBD1; v_gene: TRBV7-2; CDR3nt: TGTGCCAGCAGCCGAGGGACAGGGGGATTCTACGAGCAGTACTTC; CDR3aa: CASSRGTGGFYEQYF
j_gene: TRBJ1-1; abundance: few; d_gene: TRBD1; v_gene: TRBV5-1; CDR3nt: TGCGCCAGCAGTTGGACAGGCCTTGAAGCTTTCTTT; CDR3aa: CASSWTGLEAFF
j_gene: TRBJ1-2; abundance: -; d_gene: -; v_gene: TRBV5-4; CDR3nt: TGTGCCAGCAGCTTGACAGGGTACTATGGCTACACCTTC; CDR3aa: CASSLTGYYGYTF
j_gene: TRBJ2-7; abundance: -; d_gene: TRBD2; v_gene: TRBV5-6; CDR3nt: TGTGCCAGCAGCTCCGTAAGGGCGGGGGGGCTTTATGGCGAGCAGTACTTC; CDR3aa: CASSSVRAGGLYGEQYF
j_gene: TRBJ2-7; abundance: -; d_gene: TRBD1; v_gene: TRBV6-5; CDR3nt: TGTGCCAGCAGTTTCAGGACAGGGGGCAACGACGAGCAGTACTTC; CDR3aa: CASSFRTGGNDEQYF
j_gene: TRBJ2-7; abundance: -; d_gene: TRBD2; v_gene: TRBV28; CDR3nt: TGTGCCAGCAGCTTTGGGGCGGGGGGCACCCATTCCTACGAGCAGTACTTC; CDR3aa: CASSFGAGGTHSYEQYF
j_gene: TRBJ1-2; abundance: -; d_gene: -; v_gene: TRBV4-2; CDR3nt: TGTGCCAGCAGCATTCGACAGGAGACAAGCTATGGCTACACCTTC; CDR3aa: CASSIRQETSYGYTF
j_gene: TRBJ1-2; abundance: -; d_gene: -; v_gene: TRBV7-2; CDR3nt: TGTGCCAGCAGTTATACGGGACAAGGGGCATATGGCTACACCTTC; CDR3aa: CASSYTGQGAYGYTF
j_gene: TRBJ1-1; abundance: -; d_gene: -; v_gene: TRBV19; CDR3nt: TGTGCCAGTATCTCACCCGTCAACACTGAAGCTTTCTTT; CDR3aa: CASISPVNTEAFF
j_gene: TRBJ2-3; abundance: -; d_gene: TRBD2; v_gene: TRBV29-1; CDR3nt: TGCAGCGTTGAGGAAAGCGGGAGCTTAGATACGCAGTATTTT; CDR3aa: CSVEESGSLDTQYF
j_gene: TRBJ2-1; abundance: -; d_gene: -; v_gene: TRBV7-2; CDR3nt: TGTGCCAGCAGCTTCCAGCTAGGACTCAATGAGCAGTTCTTC; CDR3aa: CASSFQLGLNEQFF
j_gene: TRBJ1-5; abundance: -; d_gene: -; v_gene: TRBV7-2; CDR3nt: TGTGCCAGCAGCTTTTATAGGGACGAGCCCCAGCATTTT; CDR3aa: CASSFYRDEPQHF
j_gene: TRBJ2-3; abundance: -; d_gene: TRBD2; v_gene: TRBV7-2; CDR3nt: TGTGCCAGCAGCCTATCATTGCGGGGGGGCCTGGGCACAGATACGCAGTATTTT; CDR3aa: CASSLSLRGGLGTDTQYF
j_gene: TRBJ2-1; abundance: once; d_gene: TRBD2; v_gene: TRBV11-2; CDR3nt: TGTGCCAGCAGTCACCGGTGGGGCGGGAGAGGCAACAATGAGCAGTTCTTC; CDR3aa: CASSHRWGGRGNNEQFF
j_gene: TRBJ1-1; abundance: -; d_gene: -; v_gene: TRBV4-3; CDR3nt: TGCGCCAGCAGCCAAGGCGGGGAGGGAACTGAAGCTTTCTTT; CDR3aa: CASSQGGEGTEAFF
j_gene: TRBJ2-7; abundance: -; d_gene: -; v_gene: TRBV4-3; CDR3nt: TGCGCCAGCAGCCAAGACCCCAACTACTCCTACGAGCAGTACTTC; CDR3aa: CASSQDPNYSYEQYF
j_gene: TRBJ1-2; abundance: -; d_gene: -; v_gene: TRBV27; CDR3nt: TGTGCCAGCAGAAACCAGGGTATTGGCTACACCTTC; CDR3aa: CASRNQGIGYTF
j_gene: TRBJ1-1; abundance: -; d_gene: -; v_gene: TRBV5-1; CDR3nt: TGCGCCAGCAGCCCAAGACAGGCTCTGAACACTGAAGCTTTCTTT; CDR3aa: CASSPRQALNTEAFF
j_gene: TRBJ2-3; abundance: -; d_gene: -; v_gene: TRBV18; CDR3nt: TGTGCCAGCTCACGGAGGGGACCTAGCACAGATACGCAGTATTTT; CDR3aa: CASSRRGPSTDTQYF
j_gene: TRBJ2-3; abundance: -; d_gene: TRBD2; v_gene: TRBV7-3; CDR3nt: TGTGCCAGCAGCTTATTTTCTCCAGCGGGAGGTGGTTCAGATACGCAGTATTTT; CDR3aa: CASSLFSPAGGGSDTQYF
j_gene: TRBJ2-7; abundance: -; d_gene: TRBD1; v_gene: TRBV18; CDR3nt: TGTGCCAGCTCTCGCCGACAGGGGAGCTCCTACGAGCAGTACTTC; CDR3aa: CASSRRQGSSYEQYF
j_gene: TRBJ2-7; abundance: -; d_gene: TRBD2; v_gene: TRBV10-3; CDR3nt: TGTGCCATCAGTGAAACTCCCGGGACTAGCGTCTACGAGCAGTACTTC; CDR3aa: CAISETPGTSVYEQYF
j_gene: TRBJ2-7; abundance: -; d_gene: TRBD2; v_gene: TRBV2; CDR3nt: TGTGCCAGCAGTGAAGAAACCCTAGCGGGAGGGTCCTACGAGCAGTACTTC; CDR3aa: CASSEETLAGGSYEQYF
j_gene: TRBJ1-2; abundance: -; d_gene: -; v_gene: TRBV20-1; CDR3nt: TGCAGTGCTAGACTGAACTATGGCTACACCTTC; CDR3aa: CSARLNYGYTF
j_gene: TRBJ2-3; abundance: -; d_gene: -; v_gene: TRBV5-1; CDR3nt: TGCGCCAGCAGCTTTGATCTAGCTCGTCCGCAGTATTTT; CDR3aa: CASSFDLARPQYF
j_gene: TRBJ2-5; abundance: -; d_gene: -; v_gene: TRBV27; CDR3nt: TGTGCCAGCAGGAAACAGGGTAGTAGGGAGACCCAGTACTTC; CDR3aa: CASRKQGSRETQYF
j_gene: TRBJ2-1; abundance: -; d_gene: -; v_gene: TRBV12-5; CDR3nt: TGTGCTAGTGGTTTGCCTAGCCAGAGCTCCTACAATGAGCAGTTCTTC; CDR3aa: CASGLPSQSSYNEQFF
j_gene: TRBJ2-1; abundance: -; d_gene: -; v_gene: TRBV7-2; CDR3nt: TGTGCCAGCAGCTTAGCAGAACAAGCTGAGCAGTTCTTC; CDR3aa: CASSLAEQAEQFF
j_gene: TRBJ1-1; abundance: -; d_gene: -; v_gene: TRBV6-5; CDR3nt: TGTGCCAGCACTCTAGGGGGGGGATCCACTGAAGCTTTCTTT; CDR3aa: CASTLGGGSTEAFF
j_gene: TRBJ2-7; abundance: -; d_gene: -; v_gene: TRBV7-2; CDR3nt: TGTGCCAGCAGCTTAGCGGGGCAGGGACCCTACGAGCAGTACTTC; CDR3aa: CASSLAGQGPYEQYF
j_gene: TRBJ2-3; abundance: -; d_gene: TRBD1; v_gene: TRBV27; CDR3nt: TGTGCCAGCAGTCCCATCGACAGGGGGGGCACAGATACGCAGTATTTT; CDR3aa: CASSPIDRGGTDTQYF
j_gene: TRBJ1-1; abundance: -; d_gene: -; v_gene: TRBV5-8; CDR3nt: TGTGCCAGCAGCTTCGGACCTCAATCGAACACTGAAGCTTTCTTT; CDR3aa: CASSFGPQSNTEAFF
j_gene: TRBJ2-1; abundance: -; d_gene: TRBD1; v_gene: TRBV7-3; CDR3nt: TGTGCCAGCAGCGGTACAGGGGGCGGTGAGCAGTTCTTC; CDR3aa: CASSGTGGGEQFF
j_gene: TRBJ2-2; abundance: -; d_gene: TRBD2; v_gene: TRBV9; CDR3nt: TGTGCCAGCAGCGTAGAAGGACTAGCGGGGGTCTCCAGCACCGGGGAGCTGTTTTTT; CDR3aa: CASSVEGLAGVSSTGELFF
j_gene: TRBJ1-3; abundance: -; d_gene: TRBD1; v_gene: TRBV11-3; CDR3nt: TGTGCCAGCAGCTCACAGGGGCCTAGCTCTGGAAACACCATATATTTT; CDR3aa: CASSSQGPSSGNTIYF
j_gene: TRBJ2-6; abundance: -; d_gene: -; v_gene: TRBV5-1; CDR3nt: TGCGCCAGCAGCTCCGGTGGGGGGTTTACTGGGGCCAACGTCCTGACTTTC; CDR3aa: CASSSGGGFTGANVLTF
j_gene: TRBJ2-7; abundance: -; d_gene: -; v_gene: TRBV10-3; CDR3nt: TGTGCCATCAGTGTGAGTGGAATCGGATTTTACGAGCAGTACTTC; CDR3aa: CAISVSGIGFYEQYF